This passage covers 10 T cell receptor beta chains from one sample sequenced in a study of cytomegalovirus exposure and HLA in healthy donors. PCR involved 60 Vbeta and 13 Jbeta primers. Clones were read by immunoSEQ multiplex PCR, and TCRdb kept only the in-frame ones, dropping some. Listed are 65,000 to 95,000 clones; 1.3% to 1.5% falls within the top ten. The sample was PBMCs. The receptors shown here come from a woman aged 60-75 years in good health and CMV-seronegative.

The chain recombines TRBV5-4 with TRBJ2-5, with 8 bases aligning to TRBD1. Judging by the DNA end, TRBJ2-7 fits better; the J call may be wrong. There are 14 residues in the CDR3. Per the germline V gene, CDR1 is SGHNT and CDR2 is YYREEE (reference sequence). For the CDR3, the DNA is TGTGCCAGCAGTCCAGGGGGCGTTCACCACGAGCAGTACTTC. It yields the protein CASSPGGVHHEQYF.

This chain joins TRBV28 and TRBJ2-1; 10 bases align to TRBD2. Germline V gene lookup returns CDR1 MDHEN and CDR2 SYDVKM. CDR3 length equals 18 residues. Trimming removed 4 bases from V and 0 bases from J; junction bases left unmatched: 9. The CDR3 spells CASSYNGVAGGSYNEQFF. The CDR3 DNA sequence: TGTGCCAGCAGTTATAACGGGGTAGCGGGAGGCTCCTACAATGAGCAGTTCTTC.

J is TRBJ2-1 and V is TRBV4-3; 9 nucleotides agree with TRBD2. The CDR3 spans 19 residues. Germline assignment: CDR1 LGHNA and CDR2 YSLEER. V lost 4 bases to trimming and J lost 15 bases; unmatched junction nucleotides: 28. The CDR3 region has the DNA TGCGCCAGCAGCCTCGATAAGGGGACCGGGACTAGCCGGAGGAAAGAACGGTTCTTC. Its translation is CASSLDKGTGTSRRKERFF.

This chain joins TRBV30 and TRBJ1-2, with D uncertain. Between the trimmed V and J ends, which lost 2 bases and 2 bases, there was a span of 6 bases. Per germline, CDR1 GTSNPN and CDR2 SVGIG (reference sequence). The length of the CDR3 is 12 residues. The CDR3 loop is CAWSRANYGYTF. Written as DNA, the CDR3 is TGTGCCTGGAGTCGCGCGAACTATGGCTACACCTTC. The variable domain in full, with the rest retrieved from reference TRBV30 and TRBJ1-2, is SQTIHQWPATLVQPVGSPLSLECTVEGTSNPNLYWYRQAAGRGLQLLFYSVGIGQISSEVPQNLSASRPQDRQFILSSKKLLLSDSGFYLCAWSRANYGYTFGSGTRLTVV.

The chain recombines TRBV5-1 with TRBJ2-1, with 10 bases fitting TRBD2. Germline CDR1 SGHRS, CDR2 YFSETQ. This CDR3 has 16 residues. V dropped 4 bases and J dropped 0; count of bases not matched to a gene: 4. CDR3 bases: TGCGCCAGCAGCGGATTAGCGGGAGGCTCCTACAATGAGCAGTTCTTC. The encoded protein is CASSGLAGGSYNEQFF. The full variable domain, in which reference TRBV5-1 and TRBJ2-1 provide the parts outside the CDR3, is KAGVTQTPRYLIKTRGQQVTLSCSPISGHRSVSWYQQTPGQGLQFLFEYFSETQRNKGNFPGRFSGRQFSNSRSEMNVSTLELGDSALYLCASSGLAGGSYNEQFFGPGTRLTVL.

The chain has TRBV18 and TRBJ2-7; 9 bases are a match to TRBD1. There are 16 residues in the CDR3. V lost 5 bases to trimming and J lost 6 bases; unmatched junction nucleotides: 14. Looked up from germline, CDR1 is KGHSH and CDR2 is LQKENI. Written as DNA, the CDR3 is TGTGCCAGCTCAGCCCAACCGGGACAGGGAGTCGGCGAGCAGTACTTC. This sequence encodes CASSAQPGQGVGEQYF.

The CDR3 loop is CASSFNRGGPYEQYF. The CDR3 DNA is TGTGCCAGCAGTTTCAATCGAGGCGGTCCCTACGAGCAGTACTTC. This chain uses TRBV6-6 with TRBJ2-5; D gene uncertain. The J call may be incorrect, as the DNA end agrees better with TRBJ2-7. The CDR3 length is 15 residues. Germline V gene data show CDR1 as MNHNY and CDR2 as SVGAGI (reference sequence).

V is TRBV28 and J is TRBJ2-6, with TRBD2 identical over 7 bases. This CDR3 comprises 15 residues. Germline lookup yields CDR1 MDHEN and CDR2 SYDVKM. The junction had 5 bases not matched to a gene; V was cut back by 5 bases and J by 4 bases. CDR3 sequence reads: CASSPSGAGANVLTF. DNA of the CDR3: TGTGCCAGCAGTCCGAGCGGGGCCGGGGCCAACGTCCTGACTTTC.

V gene TRBV18 combines with J gene TRBJ2-2, with 10 bases aligning to TRBD2. This CDR3 contains 15 residues. Losses at the gene ends were 0 bases for V and 7 bases for J; bases not matched to a gene: 2. Looked up from germline, CDR1 is KGHSH and CDR2 is LQKENI. CDR3 coding DNA: TGTGCCAGCTCACCACCGCTAGCGGGAGACGGGGAGCTGTTTTTT. It encodes CASSPPLAGDGELFF.

J is TRBJ2-1 and V is TRBV29-1; tentatively, D is TRBD1 (6 bases). The ends were cut back, 6 bases at V and 9 bases at J, with 12 bases in the middle. This CDR3 is 11 amino acids long. The germline V gene encodes CDR1 SQVTM and CDR2 ANQGSEA. CDR3 residues: CSVNRVAEQFF. In nucleotides, the CDR3 is TGCAGCGTGAACAGGGTCGCTGAGCAGTTCTTC.